A single sample is the source of the 3 T cell receptor beta chains below, sequenced in a study of CD8 T cells in ankylosing spondylitis (dated by TCRdb to 2016 to 2017). Preparation of the library involved 5' RACE. The sequencer was an Illumina HiSeq 2500. TCRdb reprocessed the public reads (quality trimming at Q25 with fastp, clone calling with MiXCR) and kept in-frame beta chains. Every entry covers one CDR3 protein and lists the most common genes and DNA from its rows. The sample profile shows roughly 240,000 distinct CDR3 sequences; 7% to 10% of them were found once. Together, the top ten hold around 5.1% of the sample. Sequenced: blood, either unsorted or a sorted T cell fraction (not recorded which). The receptors were sampled from a female donor with ankylosing spondylitis or in good health (not recorded which).

The CDR3 region has the DNA TGCGCCAGCAGCCCTGAGGGCCGGGAGCTGTTTTTT. Protein sequence: CASSPEGRELFF. The chain links TRBV5-1 to TRBJ2-2; possibly TRBD2 for D (5 bases). The germline gives CDR1 SGHRS, CDR2 YFSETQ. Trimming cost V 4 bases and J 9 bases, with 10 bases left between them. The CDR3 is 12 residues long.

V gene TRBV10-1 combines with J gene TRBJ2-7; tentative D call: TRBD1 (5 bases). CDR1 and CDR2 (germline): WNHNN, SYGVQD (reference sequence). The CDR3 consists of 12 residues. V gave up 10 bases and J gave up 3 bases, with 13 bases separating them. CDR3 nucleotide sequence: TGCGCCATCTTCAGGGATTACTACGAGCAGTACTTC. Translation: CAIFRDYYEQYF.

This clonotype was picked up a small number of times. The V gene is TRBV12-3 or TRBV12-4, the J gene TRBJ2-3, with 7 bases that match TRBD2. The CDR3 spans 14 residues. After removal of 4 bases from V and 9 bases from J, the junction contained 10 bases not matched to a gene. CDR3 nucleotide sequence: TGTGCCAGCAGTTCTGCGGGAGAGATAGGAACGCAGTATTTT. It translates to CASSSAGEIGTQYF.